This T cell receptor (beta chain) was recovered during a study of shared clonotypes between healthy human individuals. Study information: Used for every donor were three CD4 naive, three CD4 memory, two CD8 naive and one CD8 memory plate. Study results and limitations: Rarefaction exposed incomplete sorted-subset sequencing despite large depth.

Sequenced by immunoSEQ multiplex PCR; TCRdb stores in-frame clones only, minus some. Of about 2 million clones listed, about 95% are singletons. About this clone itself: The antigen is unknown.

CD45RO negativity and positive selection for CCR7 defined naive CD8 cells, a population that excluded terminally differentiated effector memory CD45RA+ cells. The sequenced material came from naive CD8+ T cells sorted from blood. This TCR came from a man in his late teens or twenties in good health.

In DNA form, the CDR3 reads TGTGCCGTCCGGGGGTGGGGTGGCGAGCAGTACTTC. Its protein is CAVRGWGGEQYF. This chain joins TRBV27 and TRBJ2-7; D possibly corresponds to TRBD2 (6 bases). V dropped 11 bases and J dropped 6 bases, with 17 bases sitting between them. Germline V gives CDR1 MNHEY, CDR2 SMNVEV (reference sequence). The CDR3 contains 12 residues.